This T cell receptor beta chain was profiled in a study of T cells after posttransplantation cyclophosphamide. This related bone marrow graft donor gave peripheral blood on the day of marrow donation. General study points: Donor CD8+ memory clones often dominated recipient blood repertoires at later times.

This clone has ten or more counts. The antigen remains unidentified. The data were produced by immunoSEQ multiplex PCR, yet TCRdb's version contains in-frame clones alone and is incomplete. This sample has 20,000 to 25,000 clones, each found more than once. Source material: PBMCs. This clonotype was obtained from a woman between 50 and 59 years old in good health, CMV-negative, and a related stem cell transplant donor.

CDR3 protein: CAWSGRAAEKLFF. The CDR3 bases are TGTGCCTGGAGTGGCAGGGCCGCCGAAAAACTGTTTTTT. The J gene is TRBJ1-4, the V gene TRBV30; D perhaps matches TRBD1 (5 bases). The CDR3 is 13 residues long. Trimming took off 1 base at V and 8 bases at J, with 11 bases between the two ends. Germline V lookup: CDR1 GTSNPN, CDR2 SVGIG (reference sequence).